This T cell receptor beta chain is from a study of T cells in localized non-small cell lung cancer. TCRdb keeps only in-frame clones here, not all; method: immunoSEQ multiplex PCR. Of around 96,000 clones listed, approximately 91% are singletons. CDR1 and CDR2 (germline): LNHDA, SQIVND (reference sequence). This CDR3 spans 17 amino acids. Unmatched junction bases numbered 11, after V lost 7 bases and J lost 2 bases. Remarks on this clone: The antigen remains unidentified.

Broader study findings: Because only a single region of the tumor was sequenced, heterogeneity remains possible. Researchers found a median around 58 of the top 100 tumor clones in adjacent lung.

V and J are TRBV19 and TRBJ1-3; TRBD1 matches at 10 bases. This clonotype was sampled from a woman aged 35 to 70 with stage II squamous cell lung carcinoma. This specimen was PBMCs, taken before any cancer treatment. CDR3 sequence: CASTPAGTGDTGNTIYF. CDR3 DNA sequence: TGTGCCAGTACCCCCGCCGGGACAGGGGACACTGGAAACACCATATATTTT.